What follows are 10 T cell receptor beta chains derived from one specimen sequenced in a study of T cells after yellow fever vaccination. One entry per CDR3 protein, called by TCRdb with MiXCR from the 5' RACE reads. The data show approximately 250,000 distinct CDR3 sequences, 3.6% seen once. This sample comprised PBMCs, obtained 15 days after the yellow fever booster vaccination. The receptors here all came from a man aged 18 to 29 who received the YFV17D yellow fever vaccine.

This clonotype was counted ten times or more. CDR3 nucleotide sequence: TGTGCCAGCAGTTCCCAGACAGGGAACCTCTATGGCTACACCTTC. It specifies CASSSQTGNLYGYTF. This chain links TRBV6-5 with TRBJ1-2; 7 bases agree with TRBD1. The CDR3 runs to 15 residues. Germline V gene sequence: CDR1 MNHEY, CDR2 SVGAGI. V lost 4 bases to trimming and J lost 4 bases; unmatched junction nucleotides: 9.

This clonotype was observed many times. J is TRBJ1-6 and V is TRBV5-7; weak D call: TRBD1 (6 bases). TRBV5-7 is designated an ORF whose function remains uncertain. V shed 4 bases and J shed 5 bases, with 10 bases lying between them. This CDR3 spans 14 amino acids. CDR3 nucleotides: TGTGCCAGCAGCCTCGACAGGAATAATTCACCCCTCCACTTT. Its protein product is CASSLDRNNSPLHF.

At least ten counts were recorded for this clonotype. The chain combines TRBV5-1 with TRBJ1-5; 11 nucleotides line up with TRBD1. Per the germline V gene, CDR1 is SGHRS and CDR2 is YFSETQ. The CDR3 sequence is 15 residues long. The junction had 7 bases not matched to a gene; V was cut back by 4 bases and J by 7 bases. As DNA, the CDR3 is TGCGCCAGCAGCCCAGGACAGGGGGCTCTACAGCCCCAGCATTTT. Amino acid sequence: CASSPGQGALQPQHF.

This clonotype showed up many times. The rearrangement links TRBV3-1 to TRBJ1-5; D remains ambiguous. The length of the CDR3 is 14 residues. V was pared by 0 bases and J by 3 bases, with 6 bases between. From germline, CDR1 is LGHDT and CDR2 YNNKEL (reference sequence). CDR3 region: CASSQEPFNQPQHF. The CDR3 region has the DNA TGTGCCAGCAGCCAAGAGCCGTTCAATCAGCCCCAGCATTTT.

This clonotype was found many times. The chain combines TRBV5-6 with TRBJ2-1; TRBD2 matches at 13 bases. Germline values: CDR1 SGHDT, CDR2 YYEEEE. V lost 4 bases and J lost 5; bases outside the gene matches: 0. The CDR3 runs to 14 residues. CDR3 amino acids: CASSGLAGDNEQFF. CDR3 nucleotide sequence: TGTGCCAGCAGCGGACTAGCGGGGGACAATGAGCAGTTCTTC.

Turning to this clonotype: Just one base apart from a much larger clone, this may be a read error. The chain is built from TRBV7-9 and TRBJ2-7; unclear D gene. Germline CDR1 reads SEHNR; CDR2 reads FQNEAQ (reference sequence). V was clipped by 8 bases and J by 6 bases, with 11 bases between them. This CDR3 has 11 residues. DNA of the CDR3: TGTGCCAGCTGCGGACCCTTCGAGCAGTACTTC. Amino acids: CASCGPFEQYF.

This clonotype appeared many times. The rearrangement uses TRBV7-9 and TRBJ1-1; D is unclear. The CDR3 spans 17 residues. V gave up 4 bases and J gave up 0 bases, with 18 bases separating them. Germline V gene data show CDR1 as SEHNR and CDR2 as FQNEAQ (reference sequence). The CDR3: CASSYPLGRAMNTEAFF. As DNA, the CDR3 is TGTGCCAGCAGCTACCCACTCGGACGGGCAATGAACACTGAAGCTTTCTTT.

This clonotype occurred many times. The CDR3 DNA is TGTGCCAGTAGTATCGTAGCGTTACCCTACAATGAGCAGTTCTTC. As protein: CASSIVALPYNEQFF. This rearrangement joins TRBV19 to TRBJ2-1; D possibly corresponds to TRBD2 (5 bases). Germline lookup yields CDR1 LNHDA and CDR2 SQIVND (reference sequence). V was cut by 3 bases and J by 2 bases, with 11 bases left in between. The CDR3 length is 15 residues.

This clonotype showed up many times. J is TRBJ2-1 and V is TRBV6-2 or TRBV6-3; D remains unclear. V was shortened by 6 bases and J by 7 bases, with 13 bases between the two germline ends. Germline V gives CDR1 MNHEY, CDR2 SVGEGT. The CDR3 has 13 amino acids. The CDR3 bases are TGTGCCAGCAGCCCCCTCATGCCGAATGAGCAGTTCTTC. Encoded protein: CASSPLMPNEQFF.

The sample holds many counts of this clonotype. V gene TRBV7-9 combines with J gene TRBJ1-2, with D unclear. Germline CDR1 and CDR2: SEHNR and FQNEAQ (reference sequence). This CDR3 contains 14 residues. V was clipped by 5 bases and J by 4 bases, with 14 bases between them. The CDR3: CASSPPEGPYGYTF. The CDR3 nucleotides read TGTGCCAGCAGCCCCCCAGAGGGCCCCTATGGCTACACCTTC.